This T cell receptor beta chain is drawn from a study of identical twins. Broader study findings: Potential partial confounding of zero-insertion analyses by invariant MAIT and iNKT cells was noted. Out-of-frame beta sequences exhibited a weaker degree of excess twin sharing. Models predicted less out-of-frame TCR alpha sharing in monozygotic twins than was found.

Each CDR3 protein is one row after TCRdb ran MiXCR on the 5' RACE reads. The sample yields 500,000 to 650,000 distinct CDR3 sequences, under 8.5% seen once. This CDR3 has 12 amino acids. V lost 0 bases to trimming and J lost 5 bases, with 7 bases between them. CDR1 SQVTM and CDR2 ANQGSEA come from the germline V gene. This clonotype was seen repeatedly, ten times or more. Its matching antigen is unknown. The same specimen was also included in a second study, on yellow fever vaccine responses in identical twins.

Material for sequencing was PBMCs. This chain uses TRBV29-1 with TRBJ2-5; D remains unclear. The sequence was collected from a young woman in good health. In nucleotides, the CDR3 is TGCAGCGTTGAAGATGGTGGGGAGACCCAGTACTTC. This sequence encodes CSVEDGGETQYF.